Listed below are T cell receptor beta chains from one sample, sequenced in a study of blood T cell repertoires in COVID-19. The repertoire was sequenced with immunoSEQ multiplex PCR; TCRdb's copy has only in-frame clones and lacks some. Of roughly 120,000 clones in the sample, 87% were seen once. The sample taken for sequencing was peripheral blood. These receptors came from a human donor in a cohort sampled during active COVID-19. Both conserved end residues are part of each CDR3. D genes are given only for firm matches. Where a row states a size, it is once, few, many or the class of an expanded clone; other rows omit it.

cdr3_aa: CASSSWVLGQTLAKNIQYF
cdr3_nt: TGTGCCAGCAGTTCATGGGTCCTGGGCCAGACGTTAGCCAAAAACATTCAGTACTTC
v_call: TRBV28
clone_size: .
d_call: .
j_call: TRBJ2-4

cdr3_aa: CASSPLSGPSSYEQYF
cdr3_nt: TGTGCCAGCAGCCCCCTTAGTGGTCCTAGCTCCTACGAGCAGTACTTC
v_call: TRBV7-8
clone_size: .
d_call: .
j_call: TRBJ2-7

cdr3_aa: CASSQGDSKSPLHF
cdr3_nt: TGTGCCAGCAGCCAAGGCGACAGCAAATCACCCCTCCACTTT
v_call: TRBV3-1/TRBV3-2
clone_size: .
d_call: .
j_call: TRBJ1-6

cdr3_aa: CASSQEGSRGTVRSGNEKLFF
cdr3_nt: TGCGCCAGCAGCCAAGAAGGTTCTCGGGGGACAGTGAGGTCGGGTAATGAAAAACTGTTTTTT
v_call: TRBV4-1
clone_size: .
d_call: TRBD1
j_call: TRBJ1-4

cdr3_aa: CASSPGISGRGENTIYF
cdr3_nt: TGTGCCAGCTCACCAGGGATCTCTGGGAGGGGCGAAAACACCATATATTTT
v_call: TRBV18
clone_size: .
d_call: .
j_call: TRBJ1-3

cdr3_aa: CASSYGQTYEQYF
cdr3_nt: TGTGCCAGCAGTTACGGACAGACCTACGAGCAGTACTTC
v_call: TRBV6-6
clone_size: once
d_call: .
j_call: TRBJ2-7

cdr3_aa: CASSPDTGYTF
cdr3_nt: TGTGCCAGCTCACCGGACACGGGCTACACCTTC
v_call: TRBV18
clone_size: .
d_call: .
j_call: TRBJ1-2

cdr3_aa: CASSLTPDEQFF
cdr3_nt: TGTGCCAGCAGCTTGACACCCGATGAGCAGTTCTTC
v_call: TRBV7-9
clone_size: .
d_call: .
j_call: TRBJ2-1

cdr3_aa: CASSGSYTQYF
cdr3_nt: TGTGCCAGCAGCGGGAGTTATACGCAGTATTTT
v_call: TRBV6-5
clone_size: .
d_call: .
j_call: TRBJ2-3

cdr3_aa: CASSGGDRGNYEQYF
cdr3_nt: TGTGCCAGTTCCGGAGGGGACAGGGGGAACTACGAGCAGTACTTC
v_call: TRBV9
clone_size: .
d_call: TRBD1
j_call: TRBJ2-7

cdr3_aa: CASSQPSGSLYNEQFF
cdr3_nt: TGTGCCAGCAGCCAGCCTAGCGGGAGCCTATACAATGAGCAGTTCTTC
v_call: TRBV4-2
clone_size: .
d_call: TRBD2
j_call: TRBJ2-1

cdr3_aa: CASMLAVSAGGNEQFF
cdr3_nt: TGTGCCAGCATGCTTGCGGTCTCGGCCGGGGGAAATGAGCAGTTCTTC
v_call: TRBV7-3
clone_size: .
d_call: .
j_call: TRBJ2-1

cdr3_aa: CASSGQVGQYEQYF
cdr3_nt: TGTGCCAGCAGCGGGCAAGTTGGACAGTACGAGCAGTACTTC
v_call: TRBV9
clone_size: .
d_call: .
j_call: TRBJ2-7

cdr3_aa: CASSASGGFSSYEQYF
cdr3_nt: TGTGCCAGCAGTGCCTCAGGGGGTTTCAGCTCCTACGAGCAGTACTTC
v_call: TRBV6-1
clone_size: .
d_call: TRBD1
j_call: TRBJ2-7

cdr3_aa: CATSEFRGSYNEQFF
cdr3_nt: TGTGCCACCAGTGAGTTCAGGGGCTCCTACAATGAGCAGTTCTTC
v_call: TRBV24-1
clone_size: .
d_call: .
j_call: TRBJ2-1

cdr3_aa: CASSQTVAGSVSGELFF
cdr3_nt: TGTGCCAGCAGCCAGACCGTCGCGGGCTCTGTCTCCGGGGAGCTGTTTTTT
v_call: TRBV7-8
clone_size: .
d_call: .
j_call: TRBJ2-2

cdr3_aa: CATSRQGSGEKLFF
cdr3_nt: TGTGCCACCAGCAGACAGGGGTCGGGTGAAAAACTGTTTTTT
v_call: TRBV15
clone_size: .
d_call: .
j_call: TRBJ1-4

cdr3_aa: CAISTGQGNQPQHF
cdr3_nt: TGTGCCATCAGCACTGGACAGGGCAATCAGCCCCAGCATTTT
v_call: TRBV10-3
clone_size: .
d_call: TRBD1
j_call: TRBJ1-5

cdr3_aa: CASSQGNRGEETQYF
cdr3_nt: TGTGCCAGCAGCCAAGGCAACAGGGGGGAAGAGACCCAGTACTTC
v_call: TRBV14
clone_size: .
d_call: TRBD1
j_call: TRBJ2-5

cdr3_aa: CASSQREVENEQFF
cdr3_nt: TGTGCCAGCAGTCAGCGGGAGGTAGAGAATGAGCAGTTCTTC
v_call: TRBV7-2
clone_size: .
d_call: TRBD2
j_call: TRBJ2-1

cdr3_aa: CASSYGLGGSTGELFF
cdr3_nt: TGTGCCAGCAGTTACGGGTTAGGAGGGAGTACCGGGGAGCTGTTTTTT
v_call: TRBV6-2/TRBV6-3
clone_size: .
d_call: .
j_call: TRBJ2-2

cdr3_aa: CASSLSLPLGQSNSGANVLTF
cdr3_nt: TGCGCCAGCAGCTTAAGTCTTCCTTTAGGACAGTCCAACTCTGGGGCCAACGTCCTGACTTTC
v_call: TRBV5-1
clone_size: .
d_call: .
j_call: TRBJ2-6

cdr3_aa: CASTDRGDQETQYF
cdr3_nt: TGTGCCAGCACAGACAGGGGTGACCAAGAGACCCAGTACTTC
v_call: TRBV6-6
clone_size: .
d_call: TRBD1
j_call: TRBJ2-5

cdr3_aa: CASTPGRGYNSPLHF
cdr3_nt: TGTGCCAGCACCCCTGGGAGAGGGTATAATTCACCCCTCCACTTT
v_call: TRBV6-5
clone_size: .
d_call: .
j_call: TRBJ1-6

cdr3_aa: CASSFDRPTDTQYF
cdr3_nt: TGTGCCAGTAGTTTCGACAGGCCCACAGATACGCAGTATTTT
v_call: TRBV19
clone_size: .
d_call: .
j_call: TRBJ2-3

cdr3_aa: CASSQVSASGSYNEQFF
cdr3_nt: TGCGCCAGCAGCCAAGTTTCGGCTAGCGGATCCTACAATGAGCAGTTCTTC
v_call: TRBV4-1
clone_size: .
d_call: TRBD2
j_call: TRBJ2-1

cdr3_aa: CAISDTEGKNIQYF
cdr3_nt: TGTGCCATCAGTGATACAGAAGGCAAAAACATTCAGTACTTC
v_call: TRBV10-3
clone_size: .
d_call: .
j_call: TRBJ2-4

cdr3_aa: CASRNDRANEQFF
cdr3_nt: TGTGCCAGCAGGAACGACAGGGCGAATGAGCAGTTCTTC
v_call: TRBV27
clone_size: .
d_call: TRBD1
j_call: TRBJ2-1

cdr3_aa: CASSAMTSGSYEQYF
cdr3_nt: TGCGCCAGCAGTGCCATGACTAGCGGCTCCTACGAGCAGTACTTC
v_call: TRBV10-1
clone_size: .
d_call: TRBD2
j_call: TRBJ2-7

cdr3_aa: CASSSSGQGAGDTQYF
cdr3_nt: TGTGCCAGCAGTTCCTCCGGTCAGGGGGCAGGAGATACGCAGTATTTT
v_call: TRBV6-6
clone_size: .
d_call: TRBD1
j_call: TRBJ2-3

cdr3_aa: CASSSGQQETQYF
cdr3_nt: TGTGCCAGCAGCAGCGGACAGCAAGAGACCCAGTACTTC
v_call: TRBV11-2
clone_size: .
d_call: .
j_call: TRBJ2-5

cdr3_aa: CASSQWLAGPDTQYF
cdr3_nt: TGTGCCAGCAGCCAGTGGCTAGCGGGTCCAGATACGCAGTATTTT
v_call: TRBV5-6
clone_size: .
d_call: TRBD2
j_call: TRBJ2-3

cdr3_aa: CASSISKLSNQPQHF
cdr3_nt: TGTGCCAGTAGTATATCAAAACTTAGCAATCAGCCCCAGCATTTT
v_call: TRBV19
clone_size: .
d_call: .
j_call: TRBJ1-5

cdr3_aa: CSVRDSGASYEQYF
cdr3_nt: TGCAGCGTTAGGGATAGCGGGGCTTCCTACGAGCAGTACTTC
v_call: TRBV29-1
clone_size: once
d_call: TRBD2
j_call: TRBJ2-7

cdr3_aa: CASSRQLNTEAFF
cdr3_nt: TGTGCCAGCAGCCGACAGTTAAACACTGAAGCTTTCTTT
v_call: TRBV11-3
clone_size: .
d_call: .
j_call: TRBJ1-1

cdr3_aa: CASSEGWTEAFF
cdr3_nt: TGTGCCAGCAGCGAGGGATGGACTGAAGCTTTCTTT
v_call: TRBV5-6
clone_size: .
d_call: .
j_call: TRBJ1-1

cdr3_aa: CASAMAYNEQFF
cdr3_nt: TGTGCCAGCGCCATGGCTTACAATGAGCAGTTCTTC
v_call: TRBV7-8
clone_size: once
d_call: .
j_call: TRBJ2-1

cdr3_aa: CASSYRANTGELFF
cdr3_nt: TGTGCCAGCAGTTACAGAGCCAACACCGGGGAGCTGTTTTTT
v_call: TRBV27
clone_size: .
d_call: .
j_call: TRBJ2-2

cdr3_aa: CATSRGGATGGQPQHF
cdr3_nt: TGTGCCACCAGCAGGGGAGGGGCCACAGGCGGACAGCCCCAGCATTTT
v_call: TRBV15
clone_size: once
d_call: .
j_call: TRBJ1-5

cdr3_aa: CSVSGTGGEKLFF
cdr3_nt: TGCAGCGTCTCCGGGACAGGGGGAGAAAAACTGTTTTTT
v_call: TRBV29-1
clone_size: .
d_call: TRBD1
j_call: TRBJ1-4

cdr3_aa: CASSQDRGKQYF
cdr3_nt: TGTGCCAGCAGTCAGGACAGGGGGAAGCAGTATTTT
v_call: TRBV9
clone_size: .
d_call: TRBD1
j_call: TRBJ2-3

cdr3_aa: CATSKDTDNEKLFF
cdr3_nt: TGTGCCACCAGCAAGGACACGGATAATGAAAAACTGTTTTTT
v_call: TRBV15
clone_size: .
d_call: .
j_call: TRBJ1-4

cdr3_aa: CASSATGQDGYTF
cdr3_nt: TGTGCCAGCTCAGCAACGGGACAGGATGGCTACACCTTC
v_call: TRBV18
clone_size: .
d_call: TRBD1
j_call: TRBJ1-2

cdr3_aa: CSVVEQANEKLFF
cdr3_nt: TGCAGCGTTGTGGAACAGGCGAATGAAAAACTGTTTTTT
v_call: TRBV29-1
clone_size: .
d_call: .
j_call: TRBJ1-4

cdr3_aa: CASSPIGRASGSDEQFF
cdr3_nt: TGTGCCAGCTCACCAATAGGCCGCGCTAGCGGGAGCGATGAGCAGTTCTTC
v_call: TRBV18
clone_size: .
d_call: TRBD2
j_call: TRBJ2-1

cdr3_aa: CASSVGEYEQYF
cdr3_nt: TGTGCCAGCAGCGTAGGCGAATACGAGCAGTACTTC
v_call: TRBV9
clone_size: .
d_call: .
j_call: TRBJ2-7

cdr3_aa: CASSQGDRSTYEQYF
cdr3_nt: TGTGCCAGCAGCCAAGGTGACAGGTCGACCTACGAGCAGTACTTC
v_call: TRBV3-1/TRBV3-2
clone_size: .
d_call: .
j_call: TRBJ2-7

cdr3_aa: CASSARSSGANVLTF
cdr3_nt: TGTGCCAGCAGTGCACGCAGCTCTGGGGCCAACGTCCTGACTTTC
v_call: TRBV2
clone_size: .
d_call: .
j_call: TRBJ2-6